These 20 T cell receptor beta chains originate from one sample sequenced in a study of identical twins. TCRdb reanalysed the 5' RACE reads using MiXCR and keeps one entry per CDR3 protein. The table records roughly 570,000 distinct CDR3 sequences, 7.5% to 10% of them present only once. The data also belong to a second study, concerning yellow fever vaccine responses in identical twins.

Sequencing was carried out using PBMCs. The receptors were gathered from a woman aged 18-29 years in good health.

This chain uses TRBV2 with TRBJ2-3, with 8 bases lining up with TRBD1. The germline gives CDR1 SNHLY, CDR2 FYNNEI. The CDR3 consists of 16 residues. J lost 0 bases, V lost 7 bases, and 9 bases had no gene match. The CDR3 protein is CASNVQGEKSTDTQYF. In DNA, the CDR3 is TGTGCCAGCAATGTACAGGGGGAAAAGAGCACAGATACGCAGTATTTT.

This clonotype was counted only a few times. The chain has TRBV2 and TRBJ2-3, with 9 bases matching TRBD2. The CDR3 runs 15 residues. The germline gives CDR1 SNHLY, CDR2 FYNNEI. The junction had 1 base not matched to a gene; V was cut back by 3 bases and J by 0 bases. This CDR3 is CASSESGRSTDTQYF. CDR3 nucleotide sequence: TGTGCCAGCAGTGAGAGCGGGAGGAGCACAGATACGCAGTATTTT.

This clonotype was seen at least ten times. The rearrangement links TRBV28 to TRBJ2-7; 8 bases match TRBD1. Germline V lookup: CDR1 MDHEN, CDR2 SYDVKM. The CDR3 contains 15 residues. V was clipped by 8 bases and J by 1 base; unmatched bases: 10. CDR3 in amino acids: CASSSGTGKSYEQYF. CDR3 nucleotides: TGTGCCAGCTCCTCTGGGACAGGAAAATCCTACGAGCAGTACTTC.

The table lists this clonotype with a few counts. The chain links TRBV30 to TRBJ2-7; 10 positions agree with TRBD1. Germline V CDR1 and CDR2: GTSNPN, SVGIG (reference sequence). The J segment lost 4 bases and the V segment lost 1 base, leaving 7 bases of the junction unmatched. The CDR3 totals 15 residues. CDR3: CAWSGLTGGSYEQYF. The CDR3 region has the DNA TGTGCCTGGAGTGGTCTGACAGGGGGCTCGTACGAGCAGTACTTC.

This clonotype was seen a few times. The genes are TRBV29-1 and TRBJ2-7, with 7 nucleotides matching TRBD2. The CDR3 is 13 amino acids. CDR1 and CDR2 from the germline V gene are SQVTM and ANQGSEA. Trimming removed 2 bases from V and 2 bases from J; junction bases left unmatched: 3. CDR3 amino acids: CSVELAEPYEQYF. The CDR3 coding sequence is TGCAGCGTTGAACTAGCGGAGCCCTACGAGCAGTACTTC.

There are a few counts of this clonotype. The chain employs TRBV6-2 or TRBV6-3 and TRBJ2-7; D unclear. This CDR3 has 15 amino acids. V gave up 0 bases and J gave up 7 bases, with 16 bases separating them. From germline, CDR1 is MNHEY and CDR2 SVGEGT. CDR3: CASSYSTSRIEEQYF. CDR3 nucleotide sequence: TGTGCCAGCAGTTACTCCACCTCGCGCATAGAGGAGCAGTACTTC.

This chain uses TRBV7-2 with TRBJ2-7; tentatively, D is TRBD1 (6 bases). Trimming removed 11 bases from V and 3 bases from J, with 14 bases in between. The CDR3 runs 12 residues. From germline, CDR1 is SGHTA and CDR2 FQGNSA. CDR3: CASQGNDYEQYF. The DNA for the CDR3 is TGTGCCTCGCAGGGGAACGACTACGAGCAGTACTTC.

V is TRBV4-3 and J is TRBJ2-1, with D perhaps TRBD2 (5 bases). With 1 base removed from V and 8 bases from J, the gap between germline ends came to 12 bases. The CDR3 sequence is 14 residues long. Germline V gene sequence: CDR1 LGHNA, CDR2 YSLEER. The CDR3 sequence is CASSQVRDQDEQFF. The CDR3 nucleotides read TGCGCCAGCAGCCAAGTCCGGGATCAAGATGAGCAGTTCTTC.

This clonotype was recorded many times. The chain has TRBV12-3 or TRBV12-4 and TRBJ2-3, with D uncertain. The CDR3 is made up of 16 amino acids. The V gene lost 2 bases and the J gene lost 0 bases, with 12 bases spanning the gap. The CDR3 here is CASSLFVQTSTDTQYF. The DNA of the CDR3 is TGTGCCAGCAGTTTATTTGTTCAAACTAGCACAGATACGCAGTATTTT.

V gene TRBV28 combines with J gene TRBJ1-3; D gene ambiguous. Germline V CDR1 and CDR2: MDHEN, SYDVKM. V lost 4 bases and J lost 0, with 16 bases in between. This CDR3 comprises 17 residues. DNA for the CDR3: TGTGCCAGCAGTTCCCCCCCCGGGGTAAGCTCTGGAAACACCATATATTTT. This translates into CASSSPPGVSSGNTIYF.

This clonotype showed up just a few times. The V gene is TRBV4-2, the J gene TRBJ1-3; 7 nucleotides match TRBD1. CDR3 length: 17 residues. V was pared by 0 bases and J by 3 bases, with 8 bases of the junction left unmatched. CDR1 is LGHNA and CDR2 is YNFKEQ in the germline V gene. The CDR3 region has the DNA TGTGCCAGCAGCCAAGAAGGTGCAGGGGGTATTGGAAACACCATATATTTT. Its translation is CASSQEGAGGIGNTIYF.

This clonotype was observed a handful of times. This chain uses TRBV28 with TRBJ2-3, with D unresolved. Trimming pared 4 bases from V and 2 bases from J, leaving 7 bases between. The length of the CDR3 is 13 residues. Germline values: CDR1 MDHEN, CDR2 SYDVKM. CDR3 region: CASSWANTDTQYF. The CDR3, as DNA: TGTGCCAGCAGTTGGGCCAACACAGATACGCAGTATTTT.

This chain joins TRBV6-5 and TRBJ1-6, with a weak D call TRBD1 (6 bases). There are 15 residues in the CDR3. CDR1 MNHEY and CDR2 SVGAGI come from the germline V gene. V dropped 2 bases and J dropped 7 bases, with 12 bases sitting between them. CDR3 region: CASSYDGGVNSPLHF. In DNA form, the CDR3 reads TGTGCCAGCAGTTACGACGGGGGCGTGAATTCACCCCTCCACTTT.

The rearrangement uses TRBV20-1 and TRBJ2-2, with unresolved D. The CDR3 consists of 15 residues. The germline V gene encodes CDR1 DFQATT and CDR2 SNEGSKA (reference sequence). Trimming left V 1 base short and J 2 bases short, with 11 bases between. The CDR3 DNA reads TGCAGTGCTAGAGCCCTGAACCTTAACACCGGGGAGCTGTTTTTT. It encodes CSARALNLNTGELFF.

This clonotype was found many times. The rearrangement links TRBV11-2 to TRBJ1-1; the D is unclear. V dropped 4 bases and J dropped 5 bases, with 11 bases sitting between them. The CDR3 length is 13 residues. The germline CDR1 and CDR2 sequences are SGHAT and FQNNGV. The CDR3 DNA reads TGTGCCAGCAGCTCAGAGAGAGGGACTGAAGCTTTCTTT. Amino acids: CASSSERGTEAFF.

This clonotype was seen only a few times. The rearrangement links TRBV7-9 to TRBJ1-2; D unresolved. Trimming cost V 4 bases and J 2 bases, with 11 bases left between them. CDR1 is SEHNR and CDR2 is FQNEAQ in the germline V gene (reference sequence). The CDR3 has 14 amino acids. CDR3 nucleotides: TGTGCCAGCAGCTCGGGCCCGACAAACTATGGCTACACCTTC. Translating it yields CASSSGPTNYGYTF.

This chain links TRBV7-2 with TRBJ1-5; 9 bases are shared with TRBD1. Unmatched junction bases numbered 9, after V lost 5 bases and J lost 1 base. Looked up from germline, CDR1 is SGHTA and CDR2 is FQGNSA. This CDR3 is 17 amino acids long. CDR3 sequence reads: CASSTTGGVGSNQPQHF. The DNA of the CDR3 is TGTGCCAGCAGCACCACAGGGGGCGTAGGAAGCAATCAGCCCCAGCATTTT.

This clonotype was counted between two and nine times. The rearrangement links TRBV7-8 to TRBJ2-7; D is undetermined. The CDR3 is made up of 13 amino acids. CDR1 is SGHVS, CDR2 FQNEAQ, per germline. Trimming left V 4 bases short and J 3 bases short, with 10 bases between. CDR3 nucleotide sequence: TGTGCCAGCAGCTCAGTCTCGATCTACGAGCAGTACTTC. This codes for CASSSVSIYEQYF.

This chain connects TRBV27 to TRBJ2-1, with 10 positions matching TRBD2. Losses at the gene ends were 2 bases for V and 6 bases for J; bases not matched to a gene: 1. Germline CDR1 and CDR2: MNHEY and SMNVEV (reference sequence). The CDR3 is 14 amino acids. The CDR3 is CASSLSGRGNEQFF. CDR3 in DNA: TGTGCCAGCAGTTTAAGCGGGAGGGGCAATGAGCAGTTCTTC.

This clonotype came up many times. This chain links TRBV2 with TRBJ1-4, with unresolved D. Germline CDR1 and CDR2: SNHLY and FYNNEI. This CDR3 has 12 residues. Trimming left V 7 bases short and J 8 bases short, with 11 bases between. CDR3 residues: CASKDIQEKLFF. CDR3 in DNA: TGTGCCAGCAAGGATATACAAGAAAAACTGTTTTTT.